A selection of T cell receptor beta chains follows, all from one sample in a study of shared T cell receptors in the human thymus. TCRdb keeps only in-frame clones here, not all; method: immunoSEQ multiplex PCR. There are approximately 760,000 clones in the sample; approximately 85% occur only once, and around 0.01% lies in the top ten. These data are also associated with another study on human thymus T cells.

Sample: thymocytes. These receptors all stem from a girl less than two years old with a congenital heart defect. CDR3s include the opening cysteine and the closing phenylalanine or tryptophan. A D gene is named only where the DNA matches it firmly. Some rows mark clone size as missing; the rest say once, few, many or name a class of expanded clone.

TRBV28	TRBJ1-2	14	few	.	CASRFRSGNGGYTF	TGTGCCAGCAGGTTTCGGTCAGGTAACGGTGGCTACACCTTC
TRBV5-1	TRBJ1-1	14	.	TRBD1	CASSLQDRDTEAFF	TGCGCCAGCAGCTTGCAGGACAGGGACACTGAGGCTTTCTTT
TRBV6-1	TRBJ2-7	17	.	TRBD1	CASSEALETGGFDEQYF	TGTGCCAGCAGTGAAGCGCTGGAGACAGGGGGCTTCGACGAGCAGTACTTC
TRBV27	TRBJ1-5	16	.	TRBD1	CASRPTIHPGGQPQHF	TGTGCCAGCAGGCCTACTATCCACCCAGGGGGGCAGCCCCAGCATTTT
TRBV6-1	TRBJ2-7	12	.	.	CASMTGGYEQYF	TGTGCCAGCATGACAGGAGGCTACGAGCAGTACTTC
TRBV7-9	TRBJ1-1	16	few	.	CASSFLRAGAATEAFF	TGTGCCAGCAGCTTCCTTCGGGCAGGGGCGGCCACTGAAGCTTTCTTT
TRBV28	TRBJ1-1	11	.	.	CASSRGIRAFF	TGTGCCAGCAGCAGAGGGATTAGGGCTTTCTTT
TRBV30	TRBJ2-2	18	.	TRBD2	CASRGLAGGSGLSGELFF	TGTGCCTCCCGCGGACTAGCGGGGGGGAGCGGTCTCTCCGGGGAGCTGTTTTTT
TRBV20-1	TRBJ1-1	11	.	.	CSRGEGGEAFF	TGTTCGAGAGGGGAAGGGGGTGAAGCTTTCTTT
TRBV29-1	TRBJ2-3	15	.	TRBD2	CSDEFRGDSTDTQYF	TGCAGCGATGAATTCCGGGGGGATAGCACAGATACGCAGTATTTT
TRBV7-9	TRBJ2-3	18	.	.	CASSPARPAGYTTDTQYF	TGTGCCAGCAGCCCCGCCCGGCCAGCGGGCTACACCACAGATACGCAGTATTTT
TRBV4-1	TRBJ2-6	21	.	TRBD2	CASSQDLWGGTGGSGANVLTF	TGCGCCAGCAGCCAAGATCTGTGGGGGGGGACCGGGGGCTCTGGGGCCAACGTCCTGACTTTC
TRBV25-1	TRBJ1-1	16	.	TRBD1	CASSGDRGYWDTEAFF	TGTGCCAGCAGTGGGGACAGAGGATATTGGGACACTGAAGCTTTCTTT
TRBV10-3	TRBJ2-5	11	.	.	CATNSEETQYF	TGTGCCACCAACTCGGAAGAGACCCAGTACTTC
TRBV9	TRBJ1-1	17	once	.	CASSPSSTWVGNTEAFF	TGTGCCAGCAGCCCAAGTAGCACCTGGGTGGGGAACACTGAAGCTTTCTTT
TRBV9	TRBJ2-3	16	.	.	CASSVAGRGGQDTQYF	TGTGCCAGCAGCGTAGCAGGGCGCGGGGGACAAGATACGCAGTATTTT
TRBV6-5	TRBJ1-6	15	.	TRBD1	CASSQTGEVNSPLHF	TGTGCCAGCAGTCAAACAGGGGAGGTAAATTCACCCCTCCACTTT
TRBV5-1	TRBJ2-5	17	.	TRBD1	CASSLVQGAVWGETQYF	TGCGCCAGCAGCTTGGTCCAGGGGGCTGTTTGGGGGGAGACCCAGTACTTC
TRBV4-1	TRBJ2-2	17	.	TRBD2	CASSQEGWGGNTGELFF	TGCGCCAGCAGCCAAGAAGGTTGGGGGGGGAACACCGGGGAGCTGTTTTTT
TRBV18	TRBJ2-7	15	few	.	CASSPRGGMSYEQYF	TGTGCCAGCTCACCACGGGGCGGTATGTCCTACGAGCAGTACTTC
TRBV5-4	TRBJ1-1	16	.	TRBD1	CASSFGTGGPNVEAFF	TGTGCCAGCAGCTTCGGGACAGGGGGTCCGAATGTTGAAGCTTTCTTT
TRBV25-1	TRBJ2-1	16	.	TRBD2	CASSDFGRGDNNEQFF	TGTGCCAGCAGTGACTTTGGGCGGGGGGATAACAATGAGCAGTTCTTC
TRBV9	TRBJ1-5	13	.	.	CASSGHINQPQHF	TGTGCCAGCAGCGGACACATCAATCAGCCCCAGCATTTT
TRBV28	TRBJ1-1	13	.	.	CASRGLVNTEAFF	TGTGCCAGCAGGGGACTGGTGAACACTGAAGCTTTCTTT
TRBV29-1	TRBJ2-1	11	.	.	CSVARREEQFF	TGCAGCGTTGCCAGACGGGAAGAGCAGTTCTTC
TRBV7-2	TRBJ2-3	17	.	TRBD1	CASSLVRQGYSADTQYF	TGTGCCAGCAGCTTAGTAAGACAGGGATACAGCGCAGATACGCAGTATTTT
TRBV2	TRBJ1-1	10	.	.	CASSGSEAFF	TGTGCCAGCAGTGGCAGTGAAGCTTTCTTT
TRBV5-6	TRBJ1-2	12	.	.	CASSLAYSGYTF	TGTGCCAGCAGCTTGGCCTACTCGGGCTACACCTTC
TRBV25-1	TRBJ2-7	14	.	.	CASSEGGASYEQYF	TGTGCCAGCAGTGAAGGTGGGGCTTCCTACGAGCAGTACTTC
TRBV30	TRBJ2-1	15	.	TRBD2	CAWSPPGGSYNEQFF	TGTGCCTGGAGTCCCCCGGGGGGGTCCTACAATGAGCAGTTCTTC
TRBV12-5	TRBJ2-3	19	.	TRBD1	CASGLVTGRDRGGTDTQYF	TGTGCTAGTGGTTTGGTAACGGGTAGGGACAGGGGTGGCACAGATACGCAGTATTTT
TRBV28	TRBJ1-2	20	.	TRBD1	CASSFTGKTGGDGPNYGYTF	TGTGCCAGCAGCTTTACGGGGAAAACAGGGGGCGATGGGCCTAACTATGGCTACACCTTC
TRBV5-1	TRBJ2-2	16	.	TRBD2	CASSLFSGGNTGELFF	TGCGCCAGCAGCTTGTTTAGCGGGGGGAACACCGGGGAGCTGTTTTTT
TRBV29-1	TRBJ1-2	12	.	.	CSAWQRPYGYTF	TGCAGCGCTTGGCAGCGCCCTTATGGCTACACCTTC
TRBV10-3	TRBJ1-6	16	.	TRBD1	CARESRGQGKGSPLHF	TGTGCCAGAGAGTCCAGGGGACAGGGGAAGGGATCACCCCTCCACTTT
TRBV10-2	TRBJ1-4	14	.	.	CASSEAGKVEKLFF	TGCGCCAGCAGTGAGGCAGGGAAGGTCGAAAAACTGTTTTTT
TRBV10-1	TRBJ2-1	14	.	TRBD2	CASSGGASYNEQFF	TGCGCCAGCAGCGGGGGGGCGTCCTACAATGAGCAGTTCTTC
TRBV28	TRBJ2-3	16	few	.	CASSLRSGDSTDTQYF	TGTGCCAGCAGTTTAAGGAGCGGAGACAGCACAGATACGCAGTATTTT
TRBV27	TRBJ2-5	12	.	.	CASKSFGETQYF	TGTGCCAGCAAGAGCTTCGGGGAGACCCAGTACTTC
TRBV6-5	TRBJ1-1	14	.	.	CASSSQGGGTEAFF	TGTGCCAGCAGTTCCCAGGGAGGGGGCACTGAAGCTTTCTTT
TRBV14	TRBJ1-1	13	.	TRBD1	CASSQDRGTEAFF	TGTGCCAGCAGCCAAGACAGGGGGACTGAAGCTTTCTTT
TRBV7-2	TRBJ2-3	16	.	TRBD2	CASSLAPSGGTDTQYF	TGTGCCAGCAGCTTAGCGCCCAGCGGGGGCACAGATACGCAGTATTTT
TRBV9	TRBJ2-5	17	.	TRBD2	CASSPQPRVAGGETQYF	TGTGCCAGCAGCCCTCAACCCCGGGTAGCGGGCGGGGAGACCCAGTACTTC
TRBV21-1	TRBJ1-1	17	.	.	CASSPKGGRSSNTEAFF	TGTGCCAGCAGCCCCAAAGGGGGCAGATCCTCTAACACTGAAGCTTTCTTT
TRBV28	TRBJ2-2	18	.	.	CASRMGLHPSANTGELFF	TGTGCCAGCAGGATGGGACTTCACCCGTCCGCGAACACCGGGGAGCTGTTTTTT
TRBV9	TRBJ2-2	14	.	TRBD1	CASSVHRGAGELFF	TGTGCCAGCAGCGTACACAGGGGAGCCGGGGAGCTGTTTTTT
TRBV6-5	TRBJ1-1	16	once	.	CASSYHRSGPGTEAFF	TGTGCCAGCAGTTACCACAGGTCGGGCCCTGGCACTGAAGCTTTCTTT
TRBV7-8	TRBJ1-1	16	.	TRBD1	CASSLVSDRGRTEAFF	TGTGCCAGCAGCTTAGTCTCGGACAGGGGGCGAACTGAAGCTTTCTTT
TRBV6-4	TRBJ1-1	16	few	TRBD1	CASSSPELGTDTEAFF	TGTGCCAGCAGTTCACCGGAGCTCGGGACAGACACTGAAGCTTTCTTT
TRBV5-1	TRBJ2-2	15	once	.	CASSLNRTPRGELFF	TGCGCCAGCAGCTTGAACAGGACCCCACGAGGGGAGCTGTTTTTT
TRBV15	TRBJ1-2	15	.	TRBD1	CATSFPGGQSGGYTF	TGTGCCACCAGCTTCCCAGGGGGGCAATCGGGAGGCTACACCTTC
TRBV20-1	TRBJ1-1	9	.	.	CSAYPRQSF	TGCAGTGCTTACCCCCGCCAGTCCTTT
TRBV7-6	TRBJ1-5	13	.	.	CASSLDGGKPQHF	TGTGCCAGCAGCTTAGACGGGGGAAAGCCCCAGCATTTT